This entry lists 8 T cell receptor beta chains sequenced from one sample in a study of T cells expressing NK-cell markers. Reanalyzing the 5' RACE reads, TCRdb keeps one entry per CDR3 protein, without DNA. The sample includes approximately 6,000 distinct CDR3 sequences. The sequenced material came from blood T cells: a sorted CD56 or NKG2C T cell subset, CD4+ or CD8+ T cells, or bulk PBMC T cells (not recorded which). The receptors derive from a man between 18 and 35 years old in good health.

The rearrangement joins TRBV24-1 to TRBJ2-3; TCRdb's D gene call, TRBD2, goes unchecked for lack of DNA. This CDR3 region has 15 residues. CDR1 is KGHDR, CDR2 SFDVKD, per germline. The CDR3 reads CATSGSGRGTDTQYF.

J is TRBJ2-7 and V is TRBV10-3. This CDR3 has 15 amino acids. Germline lookup yields CDR1 ENHRY and CDR2 SYGVKD. CDR3: CAISEPKRQLYEQYF.

V and J are TRBV12-3 or TRBV12-4 and TRBJ2-1; TCRdb selects TRBD2, and the lack of DNA leaves this call unchecked. The CDR3 is 19 residues long. The CDR3 reads CASSGGGLAGGGSYNEQFF.

The rearrangement joins TRBV7-2 to TRBJ2-3; TCRdb lists TRBD2, though no DNA is available to test this call. The germline V gene has CDR1 SGHTA and CDR2 FQGNSA. The CDR3 sequence is 15 residues long. The CDR3 spells CASSLAGSTGPTQYF.

This sequence joins TRBV29-1 and TRBJ2-3; the D gene TCRdb calls, TRBD2, cannot be checked with no DNA. The germline CDR1 and CDR2 sequences are SQVTM and ANQGSEA. This CDR3 contains 13 residues. CDR3 in amino acids: CSGASVFSDTQYF.

The gene calls are TRBV5-5 and TRBJ1-4; TCRdb gives TRBD1 as the D gene, but with no DNA this cannot be confirmed. Germline CDR1 SGHKS, CDR2 YYEKEE (reference sequence). This CDR3 has 14 amino acids. This chain's CDR3 is CASSLQGADEKLFF.

This rearrangement joins TRBV7-2 to TRBJ2-1; TCRdb lists TRBD1, though no DNA is available to test this call. Germline-derived CDR1 and CDR2 are SGHTA and FQGNSA. This CDR3 spans 16 amino acids. The CDR3 region is CASTIPRGTGYNEQFF.

V gene TRBV12-3 or TRBV12-4 combines with J gene TRBJ2-3. The CDR3 runs to 15 residues. The CDR3 loop reads CASSLDTKGTDTQYF.